This TCR beta chain was identified during a study of naive and memory T cell subsets (dated by TCRdb to the late 2010s). Context from the whole study: An open-source, UMI-based TCR alpha and beta sequencing pipeline was applied to sorted naive and memory peripheral blood T cell subsets. The results of the functional CMV T cell responses matched the IgG serology results in every case. RNA was DNase-treated and reverse transcribed with TCR constant-region primers, mostly using SuperScript III. Paper-wide results and their limitations: RNA-based TCR counts may be influenced by expression changes linked to T cell activation and differentiation. A power law was followed by TCR abundance, with an exponent that differed between naive and memory subsets but was consistent across the three individuals. A few larger clonotypes were found in naive repertoires, especially CD8, and these larger clonotypes were possibly memory cells re-expressing CD45RA. After error correction, over 90% of naive TCR sequences appeared only once, giving much steeper abundance distributions than memory subsets. Gini index rose and Shannon and inverse Simpson diversity fell from naive through CM, EM and EMRA in both CD4 and CD8 cells. Single alpha or beta chain sequences, rather than paired alpha/beta receptors, were used to define clonotypes. The repertoire findings for the naive and memory subsets could not be validated against a ground truth because none was available.

Concerning this clonotype: Which antigen it targets is not known. The junction and the germline gene differ at one end; a read error may be behind it.

CDR1 and CDR2, per the germline V gene, are MDHEN and SYDVKM. From cysteine to phenylalanine, the CDR3 is 14 amino acids long. Only CDR3 DNA remains: 42 bases, in frame from the first base. The library relied on UMI-ligation and nested PCR. An equimolar mix of two oligonucleotides covering both TRBC1 and TRBC2 was used as the beta constant-region primer. Four rounds of PCR, combining the SP2 primer with nested alpha and beta constant-region primers, were used to amplify the ligated cDNA. T4 RNA ligase 1 ligated a single-stranded oligonucleotide carrying the SP2 primer and a 12-nucleotide UMI to the cDNA 3' end. The ligation reaction was kept at 16 degrees C for about 20-24 hours. To avoid over-amplification, PCR2 was usually performed as a SYBR Green qPCR and halted once a predetermined threshold was reached. Agencourt AMPure XP magnetic beads were used for all purifications after the first. Library quantification was done by Qubit, followed by a TapeStation check on which the main peak was expected at around 650 bp. Pooled libraries were sequenced on an Illumina MiSeq using v2 2x251 paired-end kits, and typically about 1-2.3 million reads were obtained per sample. Each sample was pooled at 4 nM, and roughly 4.5-7.5% PhiX was included to help cluster recognition. The authors processed their data as follows. Decombinator assigned V and J genes to Demultiplexor-processed FASTQ reads by tag matching, allowing a single base-pair mismatch. UMIs were used by Collapsinator to correct both sequencing errors and frequency errors arising from PCR heterogeneity. CDR3Translator translated TCRs and extracted CDR3s from the conserved cysteine to the FGXG phenylalanine, flagging non-productive sequences. Gini, Shannon entropy and inverse Simpson indices were computed after subsampling the repertoires to the same number of UMI-defined TCRs. Within the linear range, a power law was fitted by maximum likelihood to the distributions of clonotype abundance. For one naive CD8 sample, the pipeline and MIGEC produced similar UMI counts, unique TCR numbers and clonal distributions. In one analysis, naive TCRs also found in any memory subset of the same donor were removed from the naive repertoire. Repertoires were searched for 7,000 to 7,500 CMV-associated CDR3 sequences compiled from VDJdb and a published dataset. TCRdb reprocessing: public reads trimmed at Q25 with fastp, clones called with MiXCR, in-frame beta chains kept. Rows merge per CDR3 protein into single entries with the most common DNA and genes. For this entry, the V and J calls and clone size follow TCRdb and not the study's own pipeline. In all, the sample holds approximately 150,000 distinct CDR3 sequences, and 22% of those were seen once. Of the sample, 0.09% to 0.13% is held by the ten largest clones.

TCR alpha and beta chain libraries were amplified separately from the second PCR step onward. Donor CMV status was determined by IFNgamma production from CD4+ T cells after overnight stimulation of fresh PBMCs with CMV viral lysate. Miltenyi beads were used first to positively select CD4 T cells, and CD8 T cells were then positively selected from the CD4-negative fraction. Cells were stained for CD3, CD4, CD8, CD45RA, CD27 and a live/dead dye and were sorted on a BD Aria II into four subsets based on CD45RA and CD27. Blood was obtained from three healthy volunteers, and the blood from each volunteer was fractionated into CD4 and CD8 T cells and subsequently into four differentiation subsets. Approximately 120 ml of peripheral blood was collected from each donor, and PBMC were isolated by Ficoll-Paque PLUS density-gradient centrifugation. After sorting, cells were lysed in RLT buffer, RNA was extracted using a Qiagen RNeasy kit, and the extracted RNA was stored at -80 degrees C.

The V and J genes are TRBV28 and TRBJ2-1, with no D gene named confidently. The sequencing sample was made of naive CD4+ T cells from blood. The meaning of the sample's cell subset or site label: naive T cells, CD45RA high CD27+. This receptor was taken from a human donor in good health. In nucleotides, the sequence is TGTGCCAGCAGCCCTCGATTTAAACCCAATGAGCAGTCCTTC. Translated, it reads CASSPRFKPNEQSF.